The rows below give T cell receptor beta chains drawn from one sample of a study of T cell repertoires in cytomegalovirus infection. TCRdb used MiXCR to reprocess the reads, holding one entry per CDR3 protein. The repertoire consists of roughly 180,000 distinct CDR3 sequences, with 28% occurring once and the leading ten covering approximately 31%. The sequenced sample consisted of PBMCs. These receptors originate from a human donor in good health (CMV status not recorded). Some clones in this sample may be carry-over from other donors' samples. Both conserved end residues are part of each CDR3. D genes are given only for firm matches. Clone size is given for some rows only: seen once, a few or many times, or a class if the clone is expanded.

J: TRBJ2-7; D: TRBD1; V: TRBV7-2; size: few; DNA: TGTGCCAGCAGCTTCCCCCGGGACAGGGGAGGATCCTACGAGCAGTACTTC; CDR3: CASSFPRDRGGSYEQYF
J: TRBJ1-2; D: -; V: TRBV5-1; size: -; DNA: TGCGCCAGCAGCTTGGCTGGGTACTATGGCTACACCTTC; CDR3: CASSLAGYYGYTF
J: TRBJ2-7; D: TRBD1; V: TRBV20-1; size: -; DNA: TGCAGTGCTAGGCTGGGACAGGGGGTTTACGAGCAGTACTTC; CDR3: CSARLGQGVYEQYF
J: TRBJ2-7; D: TRBD2; V: TRBV7-9; size: few; DNA: TGTGCCAGCAGCTTAAGGACTAGCGGGGCCTCCTACGAGCAGTACTTC; CDR3: CASSLRTSGASYEQYF
J: TRBJ1-1; D: -; V: TRBV6-1; size: few; DNA: TGTGCCAGCAGTAAAGGGGCGCCTCTCATGAACACTGAAGCTTTCTTT; CDR3: CASSKGAPLMNTEAFF
J: TRBJ2-1; D: -; V: TRBV19; size: few; DNA: TGTGCCAGTAGTATTCAGGGAGCCTACAATGAGCAGTTCTTC; CDR3: CASSIQGAYNEQFF
J: TRBJ1-5; D: -; V: TRBV7-2; size: -; DNA: TGTGCCAGCAGCCGGGAGGGGCACTGGCAGCCCCAGCATTTT; CDR3: CASSREGHWQPQHF
J: TRBJ2-3; D: TRBD1; V: TRBV12-3/TRBV12-4; size: -; DNA: TGTGCCAGCAGTTTGGGGACAGGGGGTAGAGATACGCAGTATTTT; CDR3: CASSLGTGGRDTQYF
J: TRBJ2-7; D: -; V: TRBV7-8; size: many; DNA: TGTGCCAGCAGCTCTCAGACGGGGTACGAGCAGTACTTC; CDR3: CASSSQTGYEQYF
J: TRBJ1-2; D: -; V: TRBV12-3/TRBV12-4; size: few; DNA: TGTGCCAGCAGGGACTCGAGGGGGAGTAAAGAAGGCTACACCTTC; CDR3: CASRDSRGSKEGYTF
J: TRBJ1-1; D: -; V: TRBV6-5; size: -; DNA: TGTGCCAGCAGTTACCTCAGGGACTCTGAAGCTTTCTTT; CDR3: CASSYLRDSEAFF
J: TRBJ1-1; D: -; V: TRBV12-5; size: -; DNA: TGTGCTAGTGGTTCTCCACGGGTAGCTTTCTTT; CDR3: CASGSPRVAFF
J: TRBJ1-3; D: -; V: TRBV19; size: -; DNA: TGTGCCAGTAGTATTGGAGGGATTGGAAACACCATATATTTT; CDR3: CASSIGGIGNTIYF
J: TRBJ1-3; D: -; V: TRBV12-5; size: few; DNA: TGTGCTAGTGGTTTTGCCCGGGGATTGTATACCTCTGGAAACACCATATATTTT; CDR3: CASGFARGLYTSGNTIYF
J: TRBJ1-5; D: -; V: TRBV7-8; size: few; DNA: TGTGCCAGCAGCAAATCAAAGGTTCAGCCCCAGCATTTT; CDR3: CASSKSKVQPQHF
J: TRBJ1-3; D: -; V: TRBV29-1; size: -; DNA: TGCAGCGTTATCATCGGAAACACCATATATTTT; CDR3: CSVIIGNTIYF
J: TRBJ1-5; D: -; V: TRBV9; size: -; DNA: TGTGCCAGCAGTGCGGAAGGGAGAAGCAATCAGCCCCAGCATTTT; CDR3: CASSAEGRSNQPQHF
J: TRBJ1-2; D: TRBD1; V: TRBV30; size: few; DNA: TGTGCCTGGAGTCCGGGGGGACAGGGAGTAAATTATGGCTACACCTTC; CDR3: CAWSPGGQGVNYGYTF
J: TRBJ2-3; D: TRBD2; V: TRBV7-2; size: -; DNA: TGTGCCAGCAGTCGTACCGGGACTAGCGGGGGAACTAGCACAGATACGCAGTATTTT; CDR3: CASSRTGTSGGTSTDTQYF
J: TRBJ2-1; D: TRBD2; V: TRBV20-1; size: -; DNA: TGCAGCGCTAGGGCGGCCAGCGGGGGCCTAGGCAATGAGCAGTTCTTC; CDR3: CSARAASGGLGNEQFF
J: TRBJ2-1; D: -; V: TRBV19; size: many; DNA: TGTGCCAGTAGTATTAGGTGGGGGCCCCCCTCCTACAATGAGCAGTTCTTC; CDR3: CASSIRWGPPSYNEQFF
J: TRBJ2-7; D: TRBD1; V: TRBV10-2; size: many; DNA: TGCGCCAGCAGTCCGACAGGGAGCTCCTACGAGCAGTACTTC; CDR3: CASSPTGSSYEQYF
J: TRBJ2-2; D: -; V: TRBV11-2; size: -; DNA: TGTGCCAGCAGCTTTGCCCAGGGGAGGGGCGACACCGGGGAGCTGTTTTTT; CDR3: CASSFAQGRGDTGELFF
J: TRBJ2-7; D: -; V: TRBV7-2; size: many; DNA: TGTGCCAGCAGCCTCGGGACCTTCTCCTACGAGCAGTACTTC; CDR3: CASSLGTFSYEQYF
J: TRBJ1-3; D: -; V: TRBV6-2/TRBV6-3; size: -; DNA: TGTGCCAGCAGTCAATCCTGGGACTGGAATGGAAACACCATATATTTT; CDR3: CASSQSWDWNGNTIYF
J: TRBJ1-1; D: TRBD1; V: TRBV12-3/TRBV12-4; size: few; DNA: TGTGCCAGCAGTTTATTTCGGGGACAGATGAACACTGAAGCTTTCTTT; CDR3: CASSLFRGQMNTEAFF
J: TRBJ1-2; D: -; V: TRBV29-1; size: -; DNA: TGCAGCGTTGCGGGTGATGGCGGCTACACCTTC; CDR3: CSVAGDGGYTF
J: TRBJ2-1; D: -; V: TRBV27; size: -; DNA: TGTGCCAGCCCTCGGCAGCAGTTCTTC; CDR3: CASPRQQFF
J: TRBJ1-4; D: TRBD1; V: TRBV6-2/TRBV6-3; size: once; DNA: TGTGCCAGCAGCCTGACAGGGTCTAATGAAAAACTGTTTTTT; CDR3: CASSLTGSNEKLFF
J: TRBJ2-2; D: -; V: TRBV12-5; size: few; DNA: TGTGCTAGTGGTCATGGGGACCGGTGGAACACCGGGGAGCTGTTTTTT; CDR3: CASGHGDRWNTGELFF
J: TRBJ2-1; D: -; V: TRBV12-3/TRBV12-4; size: -; DNA: TGTGCCAGCAACCCTAAAGGAGTCAACTCCTACAATGAGCAGTTCTTC; CDR3: CASNPKGVNSYNEQFF
J: TRBJ1-1; D: TRBD1; V: TRBV6-6; size: few; DNA: TGTGCCAGCAGTTCCACGGACAGGGCATCGGCTTTCTTT; CDR3: CASSSTDRASAFF
J: TRBJ2-3; D: -; V: TRBV20-1; size: -; DNA: TGCAGTGCTAGCCGCCAGGACACAGATACGCAGTATTTT; CDR3: CSASRQDTDTQYF
J: TRBJ2-5; D: -; V: TRBV6-6; size: -; DNA: TGTGCCAGCAGTTGGGGTAGTTTAGAGACCCAGTACTTC; CDR3: CASSWGSLETQYF
J: TRBJ1-5; D: -; V: TRBV12-3/TRBV12-4; size: few; DNA: TGTGCCAGCAGTCCCAGACATACTAATCAGCCCCAGCATTTT; CDR3: CASSPRHTNQPQHF
J: TRBJ1-5; D: TRBD1; V: TRBV2; size: few; DNA: TGTGCCAGCAGTGAGGGACAGGGGGCCTTAAGTCAGCCCCAGCATTTT; CDR3: CASSEGQGALSQPQHF
J: TRBJ1-1; D: -; V: TRBV19; size: few; DNA: TGTGCCAGTAGTACGACAGTGAACACTGAAGCTTTCTTT; CDR3: CASSTTVNTEAFF
J: TRBJ2-5; D: -; V: TRBV7-9; size: many; DNA: TGTGCCAGCTCCTGGACAGCCGAAGAGACCCAGTACTTC; CDR3: CASSWTAEETQYF
J: TRBJ2-7; D: -; V: TRBV27; size: once; DNA: TGTGCCAGCAGTTTAATGCCCACACCAACCTACGAGCAGTACTTC; CDR3: CASSLMPTPTYEQYF
J: TRBJ1-1; D: -; V: TRBV6-1; size: -; DNA: TGTGCCAGCAGCAAAACTTCAGGCATGAACACTGAAGCTTTCTTT; CDR3: CASSKTSGMNTEAFF